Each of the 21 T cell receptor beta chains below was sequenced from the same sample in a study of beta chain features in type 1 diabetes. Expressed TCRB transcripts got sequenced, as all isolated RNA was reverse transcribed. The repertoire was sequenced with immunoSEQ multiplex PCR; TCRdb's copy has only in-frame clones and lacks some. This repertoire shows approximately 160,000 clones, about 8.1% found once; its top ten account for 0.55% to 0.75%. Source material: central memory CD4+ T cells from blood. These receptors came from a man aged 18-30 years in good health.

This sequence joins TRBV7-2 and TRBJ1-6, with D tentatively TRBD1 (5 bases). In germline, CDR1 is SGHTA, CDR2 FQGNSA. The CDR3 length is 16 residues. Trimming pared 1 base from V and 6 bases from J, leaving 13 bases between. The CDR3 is CASSLDAGGSNSPLHF. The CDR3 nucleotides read TGTGCCAGCAGCTTAGACGCGGGGGGTTCTAATTCACCCCTCCACTTT.

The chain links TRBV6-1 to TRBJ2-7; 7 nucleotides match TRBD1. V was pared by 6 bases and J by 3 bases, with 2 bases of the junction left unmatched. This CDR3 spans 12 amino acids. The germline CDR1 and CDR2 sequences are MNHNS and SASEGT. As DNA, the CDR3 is TGTGCCAGCAGGGGGACAGACTACGAGCAGTACTTC. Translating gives CASRGTDYEQYF.

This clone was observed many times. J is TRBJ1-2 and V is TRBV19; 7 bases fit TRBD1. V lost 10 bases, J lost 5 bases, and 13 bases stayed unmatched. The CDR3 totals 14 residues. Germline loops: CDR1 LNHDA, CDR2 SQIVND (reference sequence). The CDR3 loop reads CATASEGARYGYTF. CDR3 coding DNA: TGTGCCACCGCGAGCGAGGGGGCGAGGTATGGCTACACCTTC.

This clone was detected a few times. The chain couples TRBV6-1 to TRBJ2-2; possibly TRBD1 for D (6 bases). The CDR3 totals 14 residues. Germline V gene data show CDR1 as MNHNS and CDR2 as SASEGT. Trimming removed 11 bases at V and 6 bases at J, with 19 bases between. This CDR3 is CAGTQGWWAGELFF. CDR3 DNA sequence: TGTGCCGGCACACAGGGTTGGTGGGCCGGGGAGCTGTTTTTT.

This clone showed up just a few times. The CDR3 sequence: CASSQYRGRADTQYF. DNA for the CDR3: TGTGCCAGCAGCCAATATCGCGGGAGGGCAGATACGCAGTATTTT. The V call is TRBV4-2, the J call TRBJ2-3; TRBD2 matches 9 bases. Losses at the gene ends were 2 bases for V and 4 bases for J; bases not matched to a gene: 4. Germline CDR1 is LGHNA and CDR2 is YNFKEQ. The CDR3 extends over 15 amino acids.

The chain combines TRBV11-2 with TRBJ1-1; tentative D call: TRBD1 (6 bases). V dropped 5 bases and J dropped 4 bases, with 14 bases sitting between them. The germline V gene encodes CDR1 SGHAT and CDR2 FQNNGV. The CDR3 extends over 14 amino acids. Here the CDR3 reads CASSVNRVGTEAFF. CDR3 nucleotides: TGTGCCAGCAGCGTGAACAGGGTGGGCACTGAAGCTTTCTTT.

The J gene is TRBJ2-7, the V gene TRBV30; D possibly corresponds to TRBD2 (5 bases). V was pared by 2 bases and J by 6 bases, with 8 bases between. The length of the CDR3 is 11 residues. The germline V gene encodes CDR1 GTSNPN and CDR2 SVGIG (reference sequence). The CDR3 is CAWSWRTEQYF. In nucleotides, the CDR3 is TGTGCCTGGAGTTGGAGGACCGAGCAGTACTTC.

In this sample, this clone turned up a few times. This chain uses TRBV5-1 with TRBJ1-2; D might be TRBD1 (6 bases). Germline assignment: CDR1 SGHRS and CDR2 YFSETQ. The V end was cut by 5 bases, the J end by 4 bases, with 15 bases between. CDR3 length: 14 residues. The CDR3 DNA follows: TGCGCCAGCAGTCCCCGACAGGCCGGCTATGGCTACACCTTC. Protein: CASSPRQAGYGYTF.

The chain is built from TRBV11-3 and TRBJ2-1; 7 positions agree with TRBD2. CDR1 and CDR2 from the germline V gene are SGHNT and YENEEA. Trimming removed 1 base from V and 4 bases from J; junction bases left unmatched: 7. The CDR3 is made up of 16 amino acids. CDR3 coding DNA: TGTGCCAGCAGCTTAGGGGAGGGCCGAGGTTACAATGAGCAGTTCTTC. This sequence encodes CASSLGEGRGYNEQFF.

The CDR3 DNA reads TGTGCCAGCAGCTTAGAGGGGAGGGCACCCGAGCAGTACTTC. Translated, it gives CASSLEGRAPEQYF. The V gene is TRBV7-2, the J gene TRBJ2-7; TRBD2 matches at 7 bases. The V gene's germline CDR1 is SGHTA and CDR2 FQGNSA. Trimming at V came to 1 base and at J to 6 bases, leaving 6 bases not matched to a gene. The CDR3 loop spans 14 amino acids.

Written as DNA, the CDR3 is TGTGCCAGTAGTCTCCGGGACAGCAATGAAAAACTGTTTTTT. Amino acid sequence: CASSLRDSNEKLFF. The chain employs TRBV19 and TRBJ1-4; 7 bases map to TRBD1. This CDR3 has 14 amino acids. J was trimmed by 5 bases and V by 5 bases; bases with no gene match: 5. Per germline, CDR1 LNHDA and CDR2 SQIVND (reference sequence).

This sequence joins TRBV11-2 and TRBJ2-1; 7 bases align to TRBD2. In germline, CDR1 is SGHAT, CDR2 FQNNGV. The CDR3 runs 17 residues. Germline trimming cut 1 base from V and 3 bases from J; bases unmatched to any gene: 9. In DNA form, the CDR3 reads TGTGCCAGCAGCTTAGCCTTGACTAGCCACATCTACAATGAGCAGTTCTTC. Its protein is CASSLALTSHIYNEQFF.

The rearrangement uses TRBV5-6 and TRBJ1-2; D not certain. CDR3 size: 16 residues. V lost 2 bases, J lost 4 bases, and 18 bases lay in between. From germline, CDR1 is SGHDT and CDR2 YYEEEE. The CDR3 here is CASSLETKAQGYGYTF. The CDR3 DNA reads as TGTGCCAGCAGCTTAGAGACAAAGGCCCAAGGCTATGGCTACACCTTC.

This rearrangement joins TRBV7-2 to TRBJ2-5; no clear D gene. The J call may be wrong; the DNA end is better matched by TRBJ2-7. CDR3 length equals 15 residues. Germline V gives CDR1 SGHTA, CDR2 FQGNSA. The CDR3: CASSSRPKASGEQYF. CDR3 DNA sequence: TGTGCCAGCAGCTCCCGCCCTAAGGCTAGTGGCGAGCAGTACTTC.

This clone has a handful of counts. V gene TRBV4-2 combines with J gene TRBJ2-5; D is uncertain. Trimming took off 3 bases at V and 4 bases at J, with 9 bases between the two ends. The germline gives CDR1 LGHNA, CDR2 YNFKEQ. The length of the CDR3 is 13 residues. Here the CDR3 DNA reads TGTGCCAGCAGCCAGATGCGTCGAGAGACCCAGTACTTC. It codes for CASSQMRRETQYF.

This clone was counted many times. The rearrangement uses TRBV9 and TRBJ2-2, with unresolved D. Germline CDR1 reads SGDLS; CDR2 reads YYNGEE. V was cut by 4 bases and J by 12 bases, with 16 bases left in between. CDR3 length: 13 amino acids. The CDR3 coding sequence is TGTGCCAGCAGCTCCAATCTTAACTCTCAGCTGTTTTTT. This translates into CASSSNLNSQLFF.

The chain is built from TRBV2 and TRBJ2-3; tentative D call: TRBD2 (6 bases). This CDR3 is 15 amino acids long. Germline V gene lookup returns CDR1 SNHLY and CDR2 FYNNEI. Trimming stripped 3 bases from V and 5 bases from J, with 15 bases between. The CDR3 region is CASSDGSGRGDTQYF. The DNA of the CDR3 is TGTGCCAGCAGTGACGGGTCAGGGCGGGGAGATACGCAGTATTTT.

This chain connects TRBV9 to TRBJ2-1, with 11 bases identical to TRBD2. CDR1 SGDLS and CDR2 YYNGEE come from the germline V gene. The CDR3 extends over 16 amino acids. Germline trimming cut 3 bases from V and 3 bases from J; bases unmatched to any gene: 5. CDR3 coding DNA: TGTGCCAGCAGCGAGGGACTAGCGGACTACTACAATGAGCAGTTCTTC. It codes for CASSEGLADYYNEQFF.

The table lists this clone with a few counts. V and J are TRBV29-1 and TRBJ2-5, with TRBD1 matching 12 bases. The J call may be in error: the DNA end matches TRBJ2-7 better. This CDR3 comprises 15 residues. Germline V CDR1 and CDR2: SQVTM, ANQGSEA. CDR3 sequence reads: CSVATGTGGIYEQYF. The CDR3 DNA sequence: TGCAGCGTTGCGACCGGGACAGGGGGCATATACGAGCAGTACTTC.

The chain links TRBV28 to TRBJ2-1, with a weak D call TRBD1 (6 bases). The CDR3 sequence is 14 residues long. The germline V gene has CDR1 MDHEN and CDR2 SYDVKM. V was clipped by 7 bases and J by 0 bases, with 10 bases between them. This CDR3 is CASTPGDSYNEQFF. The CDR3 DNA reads TGTGCCAGCACCCCAGGGGACTCCTACAATGAGCAGTTCTTC.

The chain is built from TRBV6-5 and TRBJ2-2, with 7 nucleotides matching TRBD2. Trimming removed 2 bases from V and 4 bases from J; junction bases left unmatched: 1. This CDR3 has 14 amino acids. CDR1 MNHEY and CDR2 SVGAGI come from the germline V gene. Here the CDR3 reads CASSYGGGTGELFF. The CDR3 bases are TGTGCCAGCAGTTACGGGGGGGGCACCGGGGAGCTGTTTTTT.